The clone carrying this T cell receptor (beta chain) showed up just once. Antigen: not known. This sample is part of a study of OX40 agonist ivuxolimab in advanced cancers. On the study more broadly: The dose of intravenous ivuxolimab that patients received every 2 weeks ranged from 0.01 to 10 mg/kg. Whole-study findings and limits: Averaging showed that CD8+ T cells had more expanded clones than CD4+ did.

Germline lookup yields CDR1 SNHLY and CDR2 FYNNEI. V was cut by 3 bases and J by 1 base, with 10 bases left in between. The CDR3 contains 14 residues. Assay: immunoSEQ multiplex PCR; the TCRdb copy retains only in-frame clones and omits some. The sample yields around 68,000 clones, under 90% seen once. The receptor comes from an adult with an advanced solid tumor such as melanoma, head and neck, liver or kidney cancer. The sample in question was CD4+ or CD8+ T cells sorted from blood, obtained in a trial of the OX40 agonist ivuxolimab. This chain uses TRBV2 with TRBJ2-7, with D possibly being TRBD2 (6 bases). The DNA of the CDR3 is TGTGCCAGCAGTGATCAGGGAGGATCCTACGAGCAGTACTTC. Protein sequence: CASSDQGGSYEQYF.